Listed here are 27 T cell receptor beta chains from one sample, sequenced in a study of control samples from healthy donors and cancer patients. The repertoire was sequenced with immunoSEQ multiplex PCR; TCRdb's copy has only in-frame clones and lacks some. There are about 120,000 clones in the sample; roughly 93% occur only once, and roughly 2.6% lies in the top ten. The material sequenced was blood. All receptors come from a man between 25 and 39 years old in good health.

The V call is TRBV19, the J call TRBJ2-3; 9 bases are a match to TRBD2. The germline V gene has CDR1 LNHDA and CDR2 SQIVND (reference sequence). The V gene end was trimmed by 1 base and the J gene end by 4 bases; junction bases not matched to a gene: 6. The CDR3 spans 16 residues. The CDR3 nucleotides are TGTGCCAGTAGTATAGGAGGGGGACTAGCAGCAGATACGCAGTATTTT. Translation gives CASSIGGGLAADTQYF.

The V call is TRBV10-2, the J call TRBJ1-1, with D hard to call. The CDR3 is 11 amino acids. In germline, CDR1 is WSHSY, CDR2 SAAADI. Trimming removed 5 bases from V and 5 bases from J, with 6 bases in between. CDR3 bases: TGCGCCAGCAGTTCCAAAACTGAAGCTTTCTTT. Residues: CASSSKTEAFF.

The chain links TRBV2 to TRBJ1-2; the D is unclear. The ends were cut back, 8 bases at V and 8 bases at J, with 21 bases in the middle. Germline V gene sequence: CDR1 SNHLY, CDR2 FYNNEI. This CDR3 contains 14 residues. The CDR3 nucleotides are TGTGCCAGCTCTCGAACAGAATATCTTCTCGGCTACACCTTC. Its translation is CASSRTEYLLGYTF.

V is TRBV19 and J is TRBJ2-1, with TRBD1 matching 11 bases. Losses at the gene ends were 4 bases for V and 7 bases for J; bases not matched to a gene: 9. CDR1 and CDR2 from the germline V gene are LNHDA and SQIVND (reference sequence). The CDR3 runs to 16 residues. The CDR3 bases are TGTGCCAGTAGTAAGAGGACAGGGGGCTCTTGGAATGAGCAGTTCTTC. Its protein is CASSKRTGGSWNEQFF.

The V call is TRBV27, the J call TRBJ1-2; 8 bases are a match to TRBD1. Germline V gene sequence: CDR1 MNHEY, CDR2 SMNVEV (reference sequence). The V and J ends lost 4 bases and 6 bases, in that order; junction bases with no gene match: 7. This CDR3 has 14 residues. The CDR3 is CASSSSDRGNGYTF. CDR3 bases: TGTGCCAGCAGTTCCTCCGACAGGGGTAATGGCTACACCTTC.

The chain employs TRBV11-2 and TRBJ1-1; D not certain. The V gene's germline CDR1 is SGHAT and CDR2 FQNNGV. V was cut by 3 bases and J by 3 bases, with 8 bases left in between. The CDR3 is 13 amino acids. The chain's CDR3 is CASSFRRDTEAFF. CDR3 bases: TGTGCCAGCAGCTTTAGACGGGACACTGAAGCTTTCTTT.

With regard to this clone: Other DNA variants within this sample encode the same CDR3. The rearrangement uses TRBV5-1 and TRBJ1-2; 7 bases line up with TRBD1. Germline V gene sequence: CDR1 SGHRS, CDR2 YFSETQ. V lost 0 bases and J lost 8; bases outside the gene matches: 10. CDR3 length equals 15 residues. The DNA of the CDR3 is TGCGCCAGCAGCTTGGAGGGGCGCAGGGGGGAAGGCTACACCTTC. It specifies CASSLEGRRGEGYTF.

V and J are TRBV19 and TRBJ1-5; 9 positions agree with TRBD1. The CDR3 is 15 residues long. The trim removed 4 bases at V and 4 bases at J, leaving 5 bases unmatched. Germline CDR1 reads LNHDA; CDR2 reads SQIVND (reference sequence). CDR3 protein: CASSKQGAVNQPQHF. The CDR3 DNA is TGTGCCAGTAGTAAACAGGGGGCGGTAAATCAGCCCCAGCATTTT.

A single count supports this clone. This CDR3 reads CASSEGAVWSETQYF. CDR3 DNA: TGCGCCAGCAGCGAGGGGGCGGTATGGTCGGAGACCCAGTACTTC. The rearrangement uses TRBV5-1 and TRBJ2-5; 7 bases map to TRBD1. CDR1 is SGHRS and CDR2 is YFSETQ in the germline V gene. This CDR3 is 15 amino acids long. J gave up 5 bases and V 4 bases, and 11 bases lay outside the gene matches.

The rearrangement uses TRBV6-5 and TRBJ1-1; 7 positions agree with TRBD1. The CDR3 extends over 13 amino acids. The junction had 3 bases not matched to a gene; V was cut back by 6 bases and J by 2 bases. The V gene's germline CDR1 is MNHEY and CDR2 SVGAGI. CDR3 nucleotide sequence: TGTGCCAGCAGGACAGGGATAAACACTGAAGCTTTCTTT. Residues: CASRTGINTEAFF.

This chain links TRBV2 with TRBJ1-1; the match to TRBD1 covers 8 bases. Looked up from germline, CDR1 is SNHLY and CDR2 is FYNNEI. The CDR3 has 14 amino acids. The V and J ends lost 6 bases and 10 bases, in that order; junction bases with no gene match: 13. Here the CDR3 reads CASSLSPGQARAFF. For the CDR3, the DNA is TGTGCCAGCAGCCTTAGCCCGGGACAGGCCAGAGCTTTCTTT.

The rearrangement uses TRBV6-1 and TRBJ1-5; TRBD1 aligns across 10 bases. CDR1 is MNHNS, CDR2 SASEGT, per germline. The CDR3 totals 15 residues. With V trimmed by 3 bases and J by 4 bases, 3 bases remained unmatched. CDR3 sequence: CASSERDRGNQPQHF. The CDR3 bases are TGTGCCAGCAGTGAGAGGGACAGGGGTAATCAGCCCCAGCATTTT.

V and J are TRBV3-1 (or the pseudogene TRBV3-2) and TRBJ2-3; 8 nucleotides line up with TRBD2. In germline, CDR1 is LGHDT, CDR2 YNNKEL (reference sequence). The V gene end was trimmed by 3 bases and the J gene end by 8 bases; junction bases not matched to a gene: 10. The CDR3 runs 15 residues. The CDR3 region has the DNA TGTGCCAGCAGCCAGCTAGCGGGTCTGTCCCGTACGCAGTATTTT. It yields the protein CASSQLAGLSRTQYF.

V usage is TRBV5-4 and J usage is TRBJ1-4, with 9 bases aligning to TRBD1. The CDR3 spans 15 residues. V shed 4 bases, J shed 6 bases, and the junction held 7 bases outside the gene matches. From germline, CDR1 is SGHNT and CDR2 YYREEE (reference sequence). The CDR3 nucleotides read TGTGCCAGCAGCCACCGGGACAGGGATGATGAAAAACTGTTTTTT. Protein product: CASSHRDRDDEKLFF.

The J gene is TRBJ1-1, the V gene TRBV2; perhaps TRBD1 as D (6 bases). CDR1 is SNHLY and CDR2 is FYNNEI in the germline V gene. This CDR3 has 13 amino acids. The V end was cut by 5 bases, the J end by 8 bases, with 15 bases between. The CDR3 coding sequence is TGTGCCAGCAGTTTCCAAGGGGGGCCAGAAGCTTTCTTT. This codes for CASSFQGGPEAFF.

The chain has TRBV7-2 and TRBJ2-3, with a possible D match to TRBD1 (6 bases). The CDR3 consists of 15 residues. Trimming took off 5 bases at V and 0 bases at J, with 12 bases between the two ends. The V gene's germline CDR1 is SGHTA and CDR2 FQGNSA. The CDR3 DNA reads as TGTGCCAGCAGCCCATCCAGGGGAAGCACAGATACGCAGTATTTT. Amino acid sequence: CASSPSRGSTDTQYF.

CDR3 coding DNA: TGTGCCAGCAGTTCGCCCCGGAGGGGGATTAGCAATCAGCCCCAGCATTTT. Amino acid sequence: CASSSPRRGISNQPQHF. The J gene is TRBJ1-5, the V gene TRBV28; D may be TRBD1 (6 bases). Germline V gene sequence: CDR1 MDHEN, CDR2 SYDVKM. V lost 4 bases, J lost 0 bases, and 16 bases lay in between. The CDR3 spans 17 residues.

V gene TRBV12-3 or TRBV12-4 combines with J gene TRBJ1-1; D call uncertain. The CDR3 runs 13 residues. Trimming took off 4 bases at V and 1 base at J, with 7 bases between the two ends. The CDR3, as DNA: TGTGCCAGCAGTTCCATGGGGAACACTGAAGCTTTCTTT. Protein: CASSSMGNTEAFF.

The V gene is TRBV24-1, the J gene TRBJ2-1; maybe TRBD1 (5 bases). CDR1 is KGHDR, CDR2 SFDVKD, per germline. The V gene lost 5 bases and the J gene lost 1 base, with 14 bases spanning the gap. The CDR3 contains 16 residues. The CDR3 nucleotides read TGTGCCACCAGTGGGCCAGGGAAGTGGTCCTACAATGAGCAGTTCTTC. Protein: CATSGPGKWSYNEQFF.

The chain recombines TRBV5-1 with TRBJ1-2; D is perhaps TRBD1 (5 bases). The V end was cut by 4 bases, the J end by 4 bases, with 14 bases between. Germline V gene sequence: CDR1 SGHRS, CDR2 YFSETQ. This CDR3 spans 14 amino acids. The CDR3: CASSRGTGTYGYTF. CDR3 in DNA: TGCGCCAGCAGCCGAGGGACGGGGACCTATGGCTACACCTTC.

This chain connects TRBV5-4 to TRBJ2-3; 7 bases align to TRBD1. This CDR3 is built from 15 residues. Germline V lookup: CDR1 SGHNT, CDR2 YYREEE (reference sequence). V lost 4 bases and J lost 0; bases outside the gene matches: 5. DNA for the CDR3: TGTGCCAGCAGCACGAGACAGGGTAGCACAGATACGCAGTATTTT. Protein: CASSTRQGSTDTQYF.

This chain joins TRBV5-1 and TRBJ2-1; possible D gene TRBD2, 7 bases. Trimming pared 7 bases from V and 10 bases from J, leaving 24 bases between. CDR3 length: 15 residues. Germline assignment: CDR1 SGHRS and CDR2 YFSETQ. In DNA form, the CDR3 reads TGCGCCAGCTCCAAAGGGGGGGGGCCTTTCGACGAGCAGTTCTTC. Amino acids: CASSKGGGPFDEQFF.

The CDR3 region is CASSTGGLNQPQHF. Here the CDR3 DNA reads TGTGCCAGCAGTACAGGGGGCCTCAATCAGCCCCAGCATTTT. The chain carries TRBV6-5 and TRBJ1-5; 9 nucleotides agree with TRBD1. This CDR3 spans 14 amino acids. Germline loops: CDR1 MNHEY, CDR2 SVGAGI. The J segment lost 3 bases and the V segment lost 5 bases, leaving 2 bases of the junction unmatched.

This rearrangement joins TRBV7-3 to TRBJ2-3; 8 bases map to TRBD2. Germline CDR1 reads SGHTA; CDR2 reads FQGTGA. V lost 1 base to trimming and J lost 4 bases; unmatched junction nucleotides: 4. The CDR3 has 15 residues. The CDR3, as DNA: TGTGCCAGCAGCTTAAGACGGGGGGGTGCAGATACGCAGTATTTT. Its protein product is CASSLRRGGADTQYF.

The gene calls are TRBV5-1 and TRBJ1-2; a weak D match, TRBD1 (6 bases). With 4 bases removed from V and 4 bases from J, the gap between germline ends came to 8 bases. The CDR3 length is 12 residues. The germline CDR1 and CDR2 sequences are SGHRS and YFSETQ. CDR3 bases: TGCGCCAGCAGCATGGACAGCTATGGCTACACCTTC. Its protein product is CASSMDSYGYTF.

This CDR3 is CASSVTGALTTDTQYF. CDR3 bases: TGTGCCAGCAGCGTAACGGGGGCCTTGACCACAGATACGCAGTATTTT. This chain links TRBV9 with TRBJ2-3; perhaps D is TRBD1 or TRBD2 (6 bases each). V shed 1 base and J shed 2 bases, with 14 bases lying between them. This CDR3 is 16 amino acids long. Germline values: CDR1 SGDLS, CDR2 YYNGEE.

The chain carries TRBV5-1 and TRBJ2-2; the D is unclear. The V end was cut by 0 bases, the J end by 4 bases, with 4 bases between. Germline V lookup: CDR1 SGHRS, CDR2 YFSETQ. The CDR3 is made up of 13 amino acids. In DNA form, the CDR3 reads TGCGCCAGCAGCTTGGACAGCACCGGGGAGCTGTTTTTT. It translates to CASSLDSTGELFF. The variable domain in full, completed from reference TRBV5-1 and TRBJ2-2, reads KAGVTQTPRYLIKTRGQQVTLSCSPISGHRSVSWYQQTPGQGLQFLFEYFSETQRNKGNFPGRFSGRQFSNSRSEMNVSTLELGDSALYLCASSLDSTGELFFGEGSRLTVL.